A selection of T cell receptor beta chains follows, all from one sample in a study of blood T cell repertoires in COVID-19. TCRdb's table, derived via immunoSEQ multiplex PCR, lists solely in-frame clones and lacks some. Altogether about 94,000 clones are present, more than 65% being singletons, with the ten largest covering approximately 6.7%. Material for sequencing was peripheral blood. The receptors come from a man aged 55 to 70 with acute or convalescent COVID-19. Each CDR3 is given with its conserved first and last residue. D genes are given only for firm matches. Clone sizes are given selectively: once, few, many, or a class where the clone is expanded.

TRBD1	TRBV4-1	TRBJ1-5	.	TGCGCCAGCAGCCAAGCCGGGGACAGTCGGTGGCAGCCCCAGCATTTT	CASSQAGDSRWQPQHF
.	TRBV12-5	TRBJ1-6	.	TGTGCTAGTGGTTTGGCGGACAGAGCCAATTCACCCCTCCACTTT	CASGLADRANSPLHF
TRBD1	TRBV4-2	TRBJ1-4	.	TGTGCCAGCAGCCAAGGCGGACAGGGGTCCTCAACTAATGAAAAACTGTTTTTT	CASSQGGQGSSTNEKLFF
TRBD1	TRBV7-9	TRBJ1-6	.	TGTGCCAGCACCGGGACAGGGCGCAATTCACCCCTCCACTTT	CASTGTGRNSPLHF
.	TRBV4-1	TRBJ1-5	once	TGCGCCAGCAGCCAAGAACCGGGGGATCAGCCCCAGCATTTT	CASSQEPGDQPQHF
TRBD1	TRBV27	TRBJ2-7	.	TGTGCCAGCAGTTCACTCCGGGACAGGGGGTTGACCTACGAGCAGTACTTC	CASSSLRDRGLTYEQYF
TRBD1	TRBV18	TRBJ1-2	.	TGTGCCAGCTCTGAGACAGGGAACTATGGCTACACCTTC	CASSETGNYGYTF
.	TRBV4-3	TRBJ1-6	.	TGCGCCAGCAGCAGAGATGGGGCAGCAAATTCACCCCTCCACTTT	CASSRDGAANSPLHF
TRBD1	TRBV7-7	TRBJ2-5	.	TGTGCTAGCAGCGCCGAGGACAGGGGAGAGGAGACCCAGTACTTC	CASSAEDRGEETQYF
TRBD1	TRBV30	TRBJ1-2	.	TGTGCCTCCGGGGGTTGGACAGGCCCTAACTATGGCTACACCTTC	CASGGWTGPNYGYTF
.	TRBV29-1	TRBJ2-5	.	TGCAGCGTTAACAGGGACGGAGAGACCCAGTACTTC	CSVNRDGETQYF
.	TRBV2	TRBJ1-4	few	TGTGCGAGCGTTTCCCAAGGCAGAGGCGAAAAACTGTTTTTT	CASVSQGRGEKLFF
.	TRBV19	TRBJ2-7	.	TGTGCCAGTAGTATCAGCAGGGGCCCCTACGAGCAGTACTTC	CASSISRGPYEQYF
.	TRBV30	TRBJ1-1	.	TGTGCCTGGGGAGGCCAGGGCACTGAAGCTTTCTTT	CAWGGQGTEAFF
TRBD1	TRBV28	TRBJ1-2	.	TGTGCCAGCACCCTCAGGGGGCGGTATGGCTACACCTTC	CASTLRGRYGYTF
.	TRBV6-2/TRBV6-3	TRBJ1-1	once	TGTGCCAGCAGTTACGGCGGATACACTGAAGCTTTCTTT	CASSYGGYTEAFF
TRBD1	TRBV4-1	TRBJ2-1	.	TGCGCCAGCAGAGGGACAGGGGGCACGTCCTACAATGAGCAGTTCTTC	CASRGTGGTSYNEQFF
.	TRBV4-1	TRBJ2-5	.	TGCGCCAGCAGCCATGTGGGGCTACAAGAGACCCAGTACTTC	CASSHVGLQETQYF
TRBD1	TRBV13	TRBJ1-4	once	TGTGCCAGCACCTGGACAGGGCGTAATGAAAAACTGTTTTTT	CASTWTGRNEKLFF
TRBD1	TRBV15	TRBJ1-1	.	TGTGCCACCAGCTCCCCTACAGGGGCCACTGAAGCTTTCTTT	CATSSPTGATEAFF
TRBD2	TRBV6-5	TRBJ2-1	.	TGTGCCACCCGGACTAGCGAGCTCTCCTACAATGAGCAGTTCTTC	CATRTSELSYNEQFF
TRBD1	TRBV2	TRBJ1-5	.	TGTGCCAGCAGTTCTACGGACAGGGGGCTAAATCAGCCCCAGCATTTT	CASSSTDRGLNQPQHF
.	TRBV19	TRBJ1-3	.	TGTGCCAGTACCGACATCCCTGGAAACACCATATATTTT	CASTDIPGNTIYF
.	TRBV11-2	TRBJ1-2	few	TGTGCCAGCAGCTTAGAGCTGGGGACAAGTGTCTACACCTTC	CASSLELGTSVYTF
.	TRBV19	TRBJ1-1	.	TGTGCCAGTAGTATTTGGGGGCTTGGCACTGAAGCTTTCTTT	CASSIWGLGTEAFF
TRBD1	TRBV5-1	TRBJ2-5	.	TGCGCCAGCAGCCAGGGGGCGGGCGAGACCCAGTACTTC	CASSQGAGETQYF
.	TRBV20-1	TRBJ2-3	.	TGCAGTGCTAGTTATTCTAGAAACGGTGTAGATACGCAGTATTTT	CSASYSRNGVDTQYF
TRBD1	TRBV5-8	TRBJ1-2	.	TGTGCCAGCAGCTTGAGGACAGGGTATGGCTACACCTTC	CASSLRTGYGYTF
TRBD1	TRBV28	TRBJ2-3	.	TGTGCCAGCAGTGATACAGGGGCTAGCACAGATACGCAGTATTTT	CASSDTGASTDTQYF
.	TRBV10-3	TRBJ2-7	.	TGTGCCATCAGTGAACGACAGCGCTACGAGCAGTACTTC	CAISERQRYEQYF
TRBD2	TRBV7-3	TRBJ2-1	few	TGTGCCAGCAGCTTAGTTAGCGGGGGGTCCCATTACAATGAGCAGTTCTTC	CASSLVSGGSHYNEQFF
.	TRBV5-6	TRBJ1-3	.	TGTGCCAGCAGCTTGGTGGACAGCGGCTCTGGAAACACCATATATTTT	CASSLVDSGSGNTIYF
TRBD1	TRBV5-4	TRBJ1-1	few	TGTGCCAGCAGCCGGGACAGGGAGAACACTGAAGCTTTCTTT	CASSRDRENTEAFF
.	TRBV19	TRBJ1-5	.	TGTGCCAGTACCTTAATGGGGGGATCTCAGCCCCAGCATTTT	CASTLMGGSQPQHF
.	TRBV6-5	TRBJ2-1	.	TGTGCCAGCAGTTACAGGGGTACGGGGGTTGAGCAGTTCTTC	CASSYRGTGVEQFF
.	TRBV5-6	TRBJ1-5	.	TGTGCCAGCAGCCTCATGTGGGGCGATAGCAATCAGCCCCAGCATTTT	CASSLMWGDSNQPQHF
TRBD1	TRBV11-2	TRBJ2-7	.	TGTGCCAGCAGCTTAACACAGGGGATTTCCTACGAGCAGTACTTC	CASSLTQGISYEQYF
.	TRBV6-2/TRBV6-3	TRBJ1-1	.	TGTGCCAGCAGTTACCCCGGTGGGCCGAACACTGAAGCTTTCTTT	CASSYPGGPNTEAFF
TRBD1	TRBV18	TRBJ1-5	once	TGTGCCAGCTCTTCAGGACAGGGTAAGGATTACAATCAGCCCCAGCATTTT	CASSSGQGKDYNQPQHF
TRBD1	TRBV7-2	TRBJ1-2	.	TGTGCCAGCAGCGGAGGGACAGGGGCTTTTGGGGGCTACACCTTC	CASSGGTGAFGGYTF
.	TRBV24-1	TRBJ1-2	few	TGTGCCACCAGTGATGCCAGGGAACAGTTCTATGGCTACACCTTC	CATSDAREQFYGYTF
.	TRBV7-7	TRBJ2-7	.	TGTGCTAGCAGCGGGCAGGTTGGTAAGGAGCAGTACTTC	CASSGQVGKEQYF
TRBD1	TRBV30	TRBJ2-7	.	TGTGCCTGGAGCGAACCACACATTCGATGGACAGGGGGCGAGCAGTACTTC	CAWSEPHIRWTGGEQYF
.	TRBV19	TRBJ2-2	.	TGTGCCAGTAGTATCCGGGACACCCACTCCTCCGGGGAGCTGTTTTTT	CASSIRDTHSSGELFF
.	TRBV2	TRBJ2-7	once	TGTGCCAGCACCGAATGGGGCGGCTACGAGCAGTACTTC	CASTEWGGYEQYF